This record concerns one T cell receptor beta chain sequence. This record belongs to a study of blood T cells in healthy people across ages. CDR3 size: 12 residues. V was shortened by 3 bases and J by 9 bases, with 9 bases between the two germline ends. A J-beta primer mix and a sample-barcoded 5' primer were used in a second PCR of about 7 to 12 cycles. The authors tagged each cDNA molecule using a template-switch adaptor with 12 random nucleotides. In TCRdb, the 5' RACE reads were re-called with MiXCR into one record per CDR3 protein. The sample lists 650,000 to 1,000,000 distinct CDR3 sequences, 35% to 40% occurring once. Samples each had at least 5 micrograms of total RNA extracted.

This TCR came from a man aged 18 to 29 in good health. The rearrangement joins TRBV12-3 or TRBV12-4 to TRBJ2-1; D unclear. The sequencing input was blood. The CDR3 loop reads CASSFGSGEQFF. CDR3 DNA sequence: TGTGCCAGCAGTTTTGGTAGTGGTGAGCAGTTCTTC.